The rows below give T cell receptor beta chains drawn from one sample of a study of cytomegalovirus exposure and HLA in healthy donors. TCRdb's table, derived via immunoSEQ multiplex PCR, lists solely in-frame clones and lacks some. The sample consists of about 400,000 clones, 86% of them appearing once. The sample comprised PBMCs. These receptor sequences come from a woman younger than 30 in good health and CMV-seronegative. The conserved cysteine and the conserved F or W are not part of the CDR3 here. The order of the fields is V gene, J gene, CDR3 protein.

v_gene: TRBV27
j_gene: TRBJ2-3
CDR3aa: ASSFASEADTQY

v_gene: TRBV7-9
j_gene: TRBJ2-2
CDR3aa: ASSPRGVGAHTGELF

v_gene: TRBV30
j_gene: TRBJ2-3
CDR3aa: AWKLAGGPGTQY

v_gene: TRBV7-2
j_gene: TRBJ1-2
CDR3aa: ASSLQISYT

v_gene: TRBV30
j_gene: TRBJ2-5
CDR3aa: AWSRGLQETQY

v_gene: TRBV27
j_gene: TRBJ2-3
CDR3aa: ASSSMTSGDTQY

v_gene: TRBV4-1
j_gene: TRBJ1-2
CDR3aa: ASSQERTGTLINYGYT

v_gene: TRBV29-1
j_gene: TRBJ2-7
CDR3aa: SVGTGSYEQY

v_gene: TRBV5-6
j_gene: TRBJ1-2
CDR3aa: ASSLDRGSYGYT

v_gene: TRBV9
j_gene: TRBJ2-1
CDR3aa: ASSLSSNVPGEQF

v_gene: TRBV5-1
j_gene: TRBJ2-1
CDR3aa: ASSPSGLAGSSSYNEQF

v_gene: TRBV27
j_gene: TRBJ2-7
CDR3aa: ASSSAGLAGNEQY

v_gene: TRBV7-3
j_gene: TRBJ2-7
CDR3aa: ASSYLGATHAVY

v_gene: TRBV28
j_gene: TRBJ2-7
CDR3aa: ASIFQGTYEQY

v_gene: TRBV2
j_gene: TRBJ1-6
CDR3aa: ASSEAGVSGPADSPLH

v_gene: TRBV30
j_gene: TRBJ2-5
CDR3aa: AWSTGIQETQY

v_gene: TRBV27
j_gene: TRBJ1-6
CDR3aa: ASSLERSSYNSPLH

v_gene: TRBV7-2
j_gene: TRBJ2-3
CDR3aa: ASREAGLRDTQY

v_gene: TRBV14
j_gene: TRBJ1-2
CDR3aa: ASSPGSLSHT

v_gene: TRBV5-1
j_gene: TRBJ2-1
CDR3aa: ASSLIVSGLAGGRDEQF

v_gene: TRBV5-1
j_gene: TRBJ2-2
CDR3aa: ASSSRTSGSSGTGELF

v_gene: TRBV19
j_gene: TRBJ2-2
CDR3aa: AGGNTGELF